This T cell receptor beta chain was obtained from a study of cytomegalovirus exposure and HLA in healthy donors. Overall study: It was reported in a later analysis that the same platform had been used for the 90 to 150 validation repertoires as for the roughly 710 first-cohort repertoires.

Study-wide findings and caveats: A few of the chains that were CMV-associated were confirmed in vitro to be specific for CMV antigens. According to a later analysis, TCR clusters from the first cohort tended to co-occur in the 120 or so validation repertoires.

The CDR3 runs to 12 residues. CDR1 and CDR2 (germline): SGHAT, FQNNGV. V lost 2 bases and J 4 bases, leaving 6 bases between the germline ends. Remarks on this clone: Its antigen is not identified.

Assay used: immunoSEQ multiplex PCR; TCRdb lists only in-frame clones, some missing. The data show 140,000 to 150,000 clones, with around 90% seen just once and about 4.9% held by the top ten. The TCR originated in a man aged 18 to 29 in good health and CMV-seropositive. This sequence joins TRBV11-2 and TRBJ2-7; D unresolved. Sequencing input: PBMCs. In nucleotides, the CDR3 is TGTGCCAGCAGCTTAAACTTGTACGAGCAGTACTTC. This gives the protein CASSLNLYEQYF.